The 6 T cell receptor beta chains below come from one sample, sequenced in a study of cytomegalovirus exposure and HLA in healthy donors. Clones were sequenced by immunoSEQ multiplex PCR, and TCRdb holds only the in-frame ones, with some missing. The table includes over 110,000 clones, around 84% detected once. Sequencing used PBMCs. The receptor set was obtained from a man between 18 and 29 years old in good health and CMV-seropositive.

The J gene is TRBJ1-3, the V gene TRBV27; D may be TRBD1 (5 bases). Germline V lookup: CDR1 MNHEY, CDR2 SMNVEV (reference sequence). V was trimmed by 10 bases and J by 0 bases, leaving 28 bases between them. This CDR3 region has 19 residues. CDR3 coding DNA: TGTGCCACCCCAAGCGGGACCCCCATAGACCCCCTCTCTGGAAACACCATATATTTT. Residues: CATPSGTPIDPLSGNTIYF.

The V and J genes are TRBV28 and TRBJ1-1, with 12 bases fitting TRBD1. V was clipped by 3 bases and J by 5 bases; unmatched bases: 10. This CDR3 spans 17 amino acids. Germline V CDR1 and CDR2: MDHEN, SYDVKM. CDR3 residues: CASSFPGQGARWTEAFF. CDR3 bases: TGTGCCAGCAGTTTCCCGGGACAGGGGGCAAGATGGACTGAAGCTTTCTTT.

CDR3 bases: TGTGCCAGCAGCCAATGGCCGTACGAGCAGTACTTC. Its protein product is CASSQWPYEQYF. The chain recombines TRBV14 with TRBJ2-7; no clear D. Trimming took off 2 bases at V and 4 bases at J, with 6 bases between the two ends. Looked up from germline, CDR1 is SGHDN and CDR2 is FVKESK. This CDR3 is 12 amino acids long. Based on the CDR3 plus reference TRBV14 and TRBJ2-7, the full variable domain is EAGVTQFPSHSVIEKGQTVTLRCDPISGHDNLYWYRRVMGKEIKFLLHFVKESKQDESGMPNNRFLAERTGGTYSTLKVQPAELEDSGVYFCASSQWPYEQYFGPGTRLTVT.

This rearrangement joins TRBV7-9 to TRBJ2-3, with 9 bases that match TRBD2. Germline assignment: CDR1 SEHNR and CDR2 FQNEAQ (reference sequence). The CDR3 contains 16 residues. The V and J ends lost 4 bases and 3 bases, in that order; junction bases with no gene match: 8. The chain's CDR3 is CASSSGGGGATDTQYF. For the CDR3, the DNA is TGTGCCAGCAGCTCCGGCGGCGGGGGGGCAACAGATACGCAGTATTTT.

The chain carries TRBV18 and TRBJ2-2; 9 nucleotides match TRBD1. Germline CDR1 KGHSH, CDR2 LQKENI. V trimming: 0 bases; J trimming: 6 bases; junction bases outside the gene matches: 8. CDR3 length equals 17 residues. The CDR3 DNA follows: TGTGCCAGCTCACCACCGGCGACAGGGGGAATATCCGGGGAGCTGTTTTTT. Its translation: CASSPPATGGISGELFF.

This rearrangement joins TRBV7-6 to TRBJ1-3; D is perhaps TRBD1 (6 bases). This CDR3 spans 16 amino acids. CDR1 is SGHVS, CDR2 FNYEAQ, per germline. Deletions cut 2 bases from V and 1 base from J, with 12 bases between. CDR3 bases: TGTGCCAGCAGCTTAAAGACAGGTTTATCTGGAAACACCATATATTTT. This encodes CASSLKTGLSGNTIYF. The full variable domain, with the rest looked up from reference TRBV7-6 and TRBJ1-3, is GAGVSQSPRYKVTKRGQDVALRCDPISGHVSLYWYRQALGQGPEFLTYFNYEAQQDKSGLPNDRFSAERPEGSISTLTIQRTEQRDSAMYRCASSLKTGLSGNTIYFGEGSWLTVV.